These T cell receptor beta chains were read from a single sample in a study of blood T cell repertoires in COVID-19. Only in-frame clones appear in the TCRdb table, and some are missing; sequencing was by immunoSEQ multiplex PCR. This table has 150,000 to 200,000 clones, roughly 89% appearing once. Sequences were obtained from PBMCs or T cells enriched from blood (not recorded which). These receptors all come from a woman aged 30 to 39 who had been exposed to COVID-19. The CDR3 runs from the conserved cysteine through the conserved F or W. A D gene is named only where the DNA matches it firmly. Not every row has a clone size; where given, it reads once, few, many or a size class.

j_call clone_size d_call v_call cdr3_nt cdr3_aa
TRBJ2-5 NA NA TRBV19 TGTGCCAGTAGTATAAAACCCAGGGAGACCCAGTACTTC CASSIKPRETQYF
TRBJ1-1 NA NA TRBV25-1 TGTGCCAGCAGTGACTCCGGGAAAGCTTTCTTT CASSDSGKAFF
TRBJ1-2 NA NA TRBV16 TGTGCCAGTGGCGGTAACTATGGCTACACCTTC CASGGNYGYTF
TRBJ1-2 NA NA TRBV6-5 TGTGCCAGCAGTCAATTGGCGGGGGCTGGAGGCTACACCTTC CASSQLAGAGGYTF
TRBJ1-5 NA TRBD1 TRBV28 TGTGCCAGCAGTTCCCCCTCCGGGACAGGGGACAATCAGCCCCAGCATTTT CASSSPSGTGDNQPQHF
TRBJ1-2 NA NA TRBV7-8 TGTGCCAGCAGCTTATGGGCCCCTGGGGGGGAGGGCTACACCTTC CASSLWAPGGEGYTF
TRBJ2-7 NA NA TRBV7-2 TGTGCCAGCAGCTTAGCGGGGGCGGGTTCCTACGAGCAGTACTTC CASSLAGAGSYEQYF
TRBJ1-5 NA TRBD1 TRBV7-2 TGTGCCAGCAGCTTAGTGGGGACAGATAGCAATCAGCCCCAGCATTTT CASSLVGTDSNQPQHF
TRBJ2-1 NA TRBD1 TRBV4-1 TGCGCCAGCAGTCCGGACAGGACTTCCTACAATGAGCAGTTCTTC CASSPDRTSYNEQFF
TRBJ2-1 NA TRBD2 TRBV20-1 TGCAGTGCTAGTGGAGCGGGGGGGAGAGCTTCCTACAATGAGCAGTTCTTC CSASGAGGRASYNEQFF
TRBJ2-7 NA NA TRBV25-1 TGTGCCAGCAGTGATGGGAGTCAGCCGAGGAGGGAGCAGTACTTC CASSDGSQPRREQYF
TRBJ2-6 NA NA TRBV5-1 TGCGCCAGCAGCCCCGATGGAGCGGTCTCTGGGGCCAACGTCCTGACTTTC CASSPDGAVSGANVLTF
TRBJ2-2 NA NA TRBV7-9 TGTGCCAGCAGCCCCTCCCCGAAGGGAGGGCTGTTTTTT CASSPSPKGGLFF
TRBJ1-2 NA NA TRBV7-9 TGTGCCAGCAGCTTAGCCCCACAGAACTATGGCTACACCTTC CASSLAPQNYGYTF
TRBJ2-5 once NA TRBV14 TGTGCCAGCAGCCAAGACAGGGTCACCCAGTACTTC CASSQDRVTQYF
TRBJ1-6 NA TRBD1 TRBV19 TGTGCCAGTAGTGAGGACAGGGGTCGGGATTCACCCCTCCACTTT CASSEDRGRDSPLHF
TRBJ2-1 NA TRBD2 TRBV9 TGTGCCAGCAGCGTAGAATTAGCGGGGGGCTCCTACAATGAGCAGTTCTTC CASSVELAGGSYNEQFF
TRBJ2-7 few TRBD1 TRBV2 TGTGCCAGCAGTGTTAGGGACAGGGGGAACGAGCAGTACTTC CASSVRDRGNEQYF
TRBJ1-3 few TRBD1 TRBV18 TGTGCCAGCTCACCACTACGGGACAGCAGCACACCGGTTGGAAACACCATATATTTT CASSPLRDSSTPVGNTIYF
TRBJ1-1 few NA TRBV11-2 TGTGCCAGCAGCTTAGAGGGGCGGATCATGAACACTGAAGCTTTCTTT CASSLEGRIMNTEAFF
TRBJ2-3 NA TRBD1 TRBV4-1 TGCGCCAGCAGCCACGACAGGGCCGACACAGATACGCAGTATTTT CASSHDRADTDTQYF
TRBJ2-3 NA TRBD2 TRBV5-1 TGCGCCAGCCGCGCGAGAGTAACTAGCGGGGTCGGCGATACGCAGTATTTT CASRARVTSGVGDTQYF
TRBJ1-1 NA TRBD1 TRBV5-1 TGCGCCAGCAGCCTGGGGACAGGGTATTTCGCTGAAGCTTTCTTT CASSLGTGYFAEAFF
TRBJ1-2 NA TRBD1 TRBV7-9 TGTGCCAGCAGCTCCGGGACAGACTTCAACTATGGCTACACCTTC CASSSGTDFNYGYTF
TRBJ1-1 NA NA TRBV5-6 TGTGCCAGCAGCTCGGACAGACTCAAGGCCATAATGAACACTGAAGCTTTCTTT CASSSDRLKAIMNTEAFF
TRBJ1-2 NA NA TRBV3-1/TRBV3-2 TGTGCCAGCAGCCAAGTGGCACCTAACTATGGCTACACCTTC CASSQVAPNYGYTF